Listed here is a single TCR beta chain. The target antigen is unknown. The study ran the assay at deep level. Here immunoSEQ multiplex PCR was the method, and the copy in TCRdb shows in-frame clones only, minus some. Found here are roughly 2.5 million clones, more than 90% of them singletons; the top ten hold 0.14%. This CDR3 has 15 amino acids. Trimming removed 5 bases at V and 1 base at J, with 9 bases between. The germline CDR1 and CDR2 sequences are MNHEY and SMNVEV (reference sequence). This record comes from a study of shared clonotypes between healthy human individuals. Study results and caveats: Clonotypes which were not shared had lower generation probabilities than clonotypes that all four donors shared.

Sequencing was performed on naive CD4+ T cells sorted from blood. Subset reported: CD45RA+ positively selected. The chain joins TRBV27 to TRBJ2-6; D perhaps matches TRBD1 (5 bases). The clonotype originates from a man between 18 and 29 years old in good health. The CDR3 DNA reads TGTGCCAGCAGTGTGGGGCTTTCTGGGGCCAACGTCCTGACTTTC. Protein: CASSVGLSGANVLTF.